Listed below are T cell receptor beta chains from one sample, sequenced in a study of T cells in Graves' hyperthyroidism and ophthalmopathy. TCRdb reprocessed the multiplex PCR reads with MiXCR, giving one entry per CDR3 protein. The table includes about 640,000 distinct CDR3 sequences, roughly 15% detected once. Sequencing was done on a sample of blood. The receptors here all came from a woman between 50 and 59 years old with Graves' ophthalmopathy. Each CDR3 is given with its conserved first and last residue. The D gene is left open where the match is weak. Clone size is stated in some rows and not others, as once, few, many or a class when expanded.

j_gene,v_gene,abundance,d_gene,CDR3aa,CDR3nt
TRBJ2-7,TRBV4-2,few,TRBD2,CASSQALASGSYEQYF,TGTGCCAGCAGCCAAGCGTTAGCTAGCGGGAGTTACGAGCAGTACTTC
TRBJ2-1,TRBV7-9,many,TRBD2,CASSATEQGLADEQFF,TGTGCCAGCAGCGCAACCGAACAGGGACTAGCGGATGAGCAGTTCTTC
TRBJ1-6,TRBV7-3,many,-,CASSLRGGNSPLHF,TGTGCCAGCAGCTTAAGGGGTGGGAATTCACCCCTCCACTTT
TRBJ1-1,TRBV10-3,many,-,CAISELLINTEAFF,TGTGCCATCAGTGAGTTGTTGATAAACACTGAAGCTTTCTTT
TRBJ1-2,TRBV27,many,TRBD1,CASRGGGGDYGYTF,TGTGCCAGCAGGGGAGGGGGCGGTGACTATGGCTACACCTTC
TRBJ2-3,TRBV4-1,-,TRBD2,CASSRIPGLGSTDTQYF,TGCGCCAGCAGCCGAATACCGGGACTAGGAAGCACAGATACGCAGTATTTT
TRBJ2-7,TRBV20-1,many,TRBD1,CSARVDRDYEQYF,TGCAGTGCTAGAGTGGACAGGGACTACGAGCAGTACTTC
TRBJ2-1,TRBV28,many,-,CASSRTGRYGEQFF,TGTGCCAGCAGCCGAACAGGGCGATATGGTGAGCAGTTCTTC
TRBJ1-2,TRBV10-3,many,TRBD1,CAISEDHRDRGVYGYTF,TGTGCCATCAGTGAGGACCACCGGGACAGGGGGGTCTATGGCTACACCTTC
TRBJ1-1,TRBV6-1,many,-,CASNPRWAEAFF,TGTGCCAGCAATCCACGGTGGGCCGAAGCTTTCTTT
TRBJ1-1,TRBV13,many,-,CASSAASSTEAFF,TGTGCCAGCAGCGCCGCCTCCAGTACTGAAGCTTTCTTT
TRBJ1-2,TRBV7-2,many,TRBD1,CASSPPLIGGDGYTF,TGTGCCAGCAGCCCACCCCTTATAGGGGGCGATGGCTACACCTTC
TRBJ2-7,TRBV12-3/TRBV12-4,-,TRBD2,CASTKSGTSYEQYF,TGTGCCAGCACCAAAAGCGGGACCTCCTACGAGCAGTACTTC
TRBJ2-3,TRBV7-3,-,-,CASSDGTYTDTQYF,TGTGCCAGCAGCGATGGGACTTATACAGATACGCAGTATTTT
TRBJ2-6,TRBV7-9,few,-,CASSTRETHSGANVLTF,TGTGCCAGCAGCACCAGGGAAACACACTCTGGGGCCAACGTCCTGACTTTC
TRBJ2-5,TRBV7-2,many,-,CASSLAGGPGETQYF,TGTGCCAGCAGCTTAGCCGGAGGGCCGGGGGAGACCCAGTACTTC
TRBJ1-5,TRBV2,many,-,CASGERPQHF,TGTGCCAGCGGCGAGCGGCCCCAGCATTTT
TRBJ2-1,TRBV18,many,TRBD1,CASSLGQGGEQFF,TGTGCCAGCTCATTAGGACAGGGCGGTGAGCAGTTCTTC
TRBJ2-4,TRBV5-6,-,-,CASSHYRENIQYF,TGTGCCAGCAGCCATTACAGGGAAAACATTCAGTACTTC
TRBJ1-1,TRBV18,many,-,CASSPRTRVSEAFF,TGTGCCAGCTCACCAAGGACCCGCGTCTCTGAAGCTTTCTTT
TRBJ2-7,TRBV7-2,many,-,CASSLGGGDFYEQYF,TGTGCCAGCAGCTTAGGAGGTGGCGATTTCTACGAGCAGTACTTC
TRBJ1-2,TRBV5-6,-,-,CASSLRAHYGYTF,TGTGCCAGCAGCTTGCGCGCCCACTATGGCTACACCTTC
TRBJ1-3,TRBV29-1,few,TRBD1,CSARTGDNHSGNTIYF,TGCAGCGCCCGGACAGGGGACAACCACTCTGGAAACACCATATATTTT
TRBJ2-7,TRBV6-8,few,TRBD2,CASSYPREGRSYEQYF,TGTGCCAGCAGTTACCCACGGGAGGGCCGTTCCTACGAGCAGTACTTC
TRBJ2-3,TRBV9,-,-,CASSVFGSTDTQYF,TGTGCCAGCAGCGTATTCGGAAGCACAGATACGCAGTATTTT
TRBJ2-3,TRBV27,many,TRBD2,CASSLRLAGGPLLSTDTQYF,TGTGCCAGCAGTTTACGACTAGCGGGAGGTCCCCTCCTTAGCACAGATACGCAGTATTTT
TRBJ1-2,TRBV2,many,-,CASSSGTSSYGYTF,TGTGCCAGCAGTTCGGGGACATCTAGCTATGGCTACACCTTC
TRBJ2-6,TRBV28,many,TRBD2,CASSFSGVAGGRSRGANVLTF,TGTGCCAGCAGTTTTTCGGGTGTTGCGGGAGGTCGTTCTCGGGGGGCCAACGTCCTGACTTTC
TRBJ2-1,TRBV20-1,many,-,CSAPGKPGTRGYNEQFF,TGCAGTGCTCCAGGCAAGCCCGGGACAAGGGGTTACAATGAGCAGTTCTTC
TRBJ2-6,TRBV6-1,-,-,CASSWTPSSGANVLTF,TGTGCCAGCAGCTGGACCCCGAGCTCTGGGGCCAACGTCCTGACTTTC
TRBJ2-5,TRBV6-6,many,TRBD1,CASSYRDRGGVLETQYF,TGTGCCAGCAGTTACCGGGACAGGGGTGGGGTTTTGGAGACCCAGTACTTC
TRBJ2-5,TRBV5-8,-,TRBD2,CASSLGTSGSSETQYF,TGTGCCAGCAGCTTGGGGACTAGCGGGAGTTCGGAGACCCAGTACTTC
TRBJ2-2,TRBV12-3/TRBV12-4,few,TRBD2,CATLAGTGELFF,TGTGCCACATTAGCGGGTACCGGGGAGCTGTTTTTT
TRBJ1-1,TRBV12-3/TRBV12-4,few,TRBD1,CASSDRGRIDTEAFF,TGTGCCAGCAGCGACAGGGGTCGCATCGACACTGAAGCTTTCTTT
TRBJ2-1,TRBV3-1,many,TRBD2,CASSRLARGLEQFF,TGTGCCAGCTCCCGACTAGCGCGAGGACTTGAGCAGTTCTTC
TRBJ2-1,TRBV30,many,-,CAWIGDSDNEQFF,TGTGCCTGGATTGGGGATTCGGACAATGAGCAGTTCTTC
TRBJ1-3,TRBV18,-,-,CASSPIPPQTGSSGNTIYF,TGTGCCAGCTCACCAATCCCACCCCAAACAGGAAGCTCTGGAAACACCATATATTTT
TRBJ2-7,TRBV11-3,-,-,CASSFSRPYEQYF,TGTGCCAGCAGCTTCAGTAGACCCTACGAGCAGTACTTC
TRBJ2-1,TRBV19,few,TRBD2,CASTMGGGSYNEQFF,TGTGCCAGTACTATGGGGGGGGGCTCCTACAATGAGCAGTTCTTC
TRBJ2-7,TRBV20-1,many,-,CSATQGYEQYF,TGCAGTGCAACACAGGGTTACGAGCAGTACTTC
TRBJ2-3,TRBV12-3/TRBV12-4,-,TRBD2,CASSYSETSGNTDTQYF,TGTGCCAGCAGTTACTCGGAGACTAGCGGCAACACAGATACGCAGTATTTT
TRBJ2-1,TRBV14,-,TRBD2,CATSGWPYNEQFF,TGTGCCACTAGCGGGTGGCCCTACAATGAGCAGTTCTTC